The T cell receptor (beta chain) under discussion was sequenced for a study of blood T cell repertoires in COVID-19. Looking at the study overall: Collection of acute and convalescent COVID-19 samples took place in the United States, Italy and Spain. PBMCs, B-cell-depleted T cells, or T cells provided the cDNA or gDNA that made up the material.

From germline, CDR1 is ENHRY and CDR2 SYGVKD. Germline trimming cut 0 bases from V and 5 bases from J; bases unmatched to any gene: 6. The CDR3 is made up of 15 amino acids. Authors' methods: The authors estimated nucleated cell counts from reference gene primer amplification. This table comes from immunoSEQ multiplex PCR, and its TCRdb copy is limited to in-frame clones, with some not included. That table is the source of V, J and clone size, and D and trimming were worked out from the DNA. This sample has approximately 220,000 clones, with 75% to 90% found just once. The sequence was obtained from a middle-aged man with acute or convalescent COVID-19. This sequence joins TRBV10-3 and TRBJ1-2; 7 bases are a match to TRBD1. Sequencing was carried out using peripheral blood. The chain's CDR3 is CAISESSTGRYGYTF. The CDR3 nucleotides are TGTGCCATCAGTGAGTCCTCGACAGGGCGGTATGGCTACACCTTC.